The clone carrying this T cell receptor (beta chain) was counted once. This entry belongs to a study of response to subunit inactivated influenza vaccine. MiXCR, applied by TCRdb to the RT-PCR reads, yields one record per CDR3 protein. The data show about 570,000 distinct CDR3 sequences, about 11% seen once. CDR3 length: 18 amino acids. With V trimmed by 5 bases and J by 6 bases, 17 bases remained unmatched. Germline assignment: CDR1 SGHAT and CDR2 FQDESV (reference sequence). This sample was shared with a second study, whose subject was T cells expressing NK-cell markers. From that study: The cDNA for TCR beta came from 5'RACE template switching with UMIs. Seropositivity for HCMV was found in seven of the eight sequenced donors, with one seronegative. The dominant NKG2C+ clonotypes represented about 1.0-7.5% of CD8+ T cells in five or six donors. A handful of donors showed these clonotypes also leading the CD3+CD56-NKG2C+ fraction.

The chain links TRBV11-1 to TRBJ2-3, with TRBD2 matching over 10 bases. The TCR sequence derives from a man between 45 and 60 years old who received an inactivated influenza vaccine. Material: PBMCs from blood, obtained on the day of vaccination. The CDR3 reads CASSPPGLAGAPEDTQYF. CDR3 nucleotide sequence: TGTGCCAGCAGCCCCCCCGGGCTAGCGGGGGCCCCGGAGGATACGCAGTATTTT.